This T cell receptor (beta chain) was sequenced for a study of Ad26.COV2.S vaccination and SARS-CoV-2 variants. At the level of the study: The donor was enrolled in the Ad26.COV2.S arm of the COV1001 trial. Intramuscular Ad26.COV2.S doses were given once or twice, 56 days apart.

Findings of the study overall: Vaccine recipients surpassed placebo recipients in spike-specific TCR breadth.

Treatment defined: some 20 received Ad26.COV2.S at low or high dose, single or two shots; about 5 received placebo; per-sample allocation not given. After the first vaccine or placebo injection, samples were drawn on day 63. Boston supplied an adult donor aged 18-55 years. This clone appeared a single time. The target antigen is unknown. Germline V lookup: CDR1 MNHEY, CDR2 SVGAGI. The CDR3 extends over 11 amino acids. The V end was cut by 6 bases, the J end by 7 bases, with 6 bases between. Measured with immunoSEQ multiplex PCR; TCRdb has only the in-frame clones, and not every one. The sample gives approximately 350,000 clones, around 87% of which show up once; more than 3% is in the top ten.

This clonotype was sampled from a person between 18 and 65 years old who received the Ad26.COV2.S COVID-19 vaccine or a placebo. This specimen was peripheral blood, taken in a trial of Ad26.COV2.S vaccine versus placebo. V and J are TRBV6-5 and TRBJ1-4; D is ambiguous. The CDR3 sequence: CASRAVEKLFF. In nucleotides, the CDR3 is TGTGCCAGCAGGGCCGTTGAAAAACTGTTTTTT.